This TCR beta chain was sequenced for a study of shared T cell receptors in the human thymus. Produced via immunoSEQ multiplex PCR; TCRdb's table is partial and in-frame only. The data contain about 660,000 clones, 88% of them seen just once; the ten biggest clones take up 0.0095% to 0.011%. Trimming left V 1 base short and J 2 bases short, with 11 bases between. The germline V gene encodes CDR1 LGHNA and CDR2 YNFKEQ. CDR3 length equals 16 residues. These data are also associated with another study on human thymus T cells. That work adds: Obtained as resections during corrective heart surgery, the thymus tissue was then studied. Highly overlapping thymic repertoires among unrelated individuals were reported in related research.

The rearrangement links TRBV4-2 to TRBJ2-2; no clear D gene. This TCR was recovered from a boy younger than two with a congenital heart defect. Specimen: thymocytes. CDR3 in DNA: TGTGCCAGCAGCCAAGCGGGTCGGCATAACACCGGGGAGCTGTTTTTT. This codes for CASSQAGRHNTGELFF.